The present T cell receptor (beta chain) was sequenced within a study of vaccination effects on CD4 cells after COVID-19. Sequenced by immunoSEQ multiplex PCR; TCRdb stores in-frame clones only, minus some. Of 60,000 to 80,000 clones listed, 70% to 85% are singletons. To note about this clone: Antigen: not known.

Regarding the study as a whole: The study found marked clonal contraction of infection- and vaccine-induced clones late after vaccination. The authors studied few convalescent patients and collected no early post-infection timepoints.

The J segment lost 6 bases and the V segment lost 5 bases, leaving 5 bases of the junction unmatched. There are 15 residues in the CDR3. Germline values: CDR1 SGHTA, CDR2 FQGTGA. Culture proceeded for about ten days, and CD4+ T cells were then isolated. Vaccine administered to participants consisted of two doses of either BNT162b2 or mRNA-1273. On day 3 and again on day 7, half the medium was replaced with IL-2 medium. The clonotype comes from a human donor who received a COVID-19 vaccine. V gene TRBV7-3 combines with J gene TRBJ2-1, with 12 bases identical to TRBD2. This specimen was CD4+ T cells from PBMCs cultured without peptide, taken after COVID-19 vaccination. CDR3 sequence reads: CASSLLAGGLNEQFF. CDR3 DNA: TGTGCCAGCAGCCTCCTAGCGGGGGGGCTCAATGAGCAGTTCTTC.